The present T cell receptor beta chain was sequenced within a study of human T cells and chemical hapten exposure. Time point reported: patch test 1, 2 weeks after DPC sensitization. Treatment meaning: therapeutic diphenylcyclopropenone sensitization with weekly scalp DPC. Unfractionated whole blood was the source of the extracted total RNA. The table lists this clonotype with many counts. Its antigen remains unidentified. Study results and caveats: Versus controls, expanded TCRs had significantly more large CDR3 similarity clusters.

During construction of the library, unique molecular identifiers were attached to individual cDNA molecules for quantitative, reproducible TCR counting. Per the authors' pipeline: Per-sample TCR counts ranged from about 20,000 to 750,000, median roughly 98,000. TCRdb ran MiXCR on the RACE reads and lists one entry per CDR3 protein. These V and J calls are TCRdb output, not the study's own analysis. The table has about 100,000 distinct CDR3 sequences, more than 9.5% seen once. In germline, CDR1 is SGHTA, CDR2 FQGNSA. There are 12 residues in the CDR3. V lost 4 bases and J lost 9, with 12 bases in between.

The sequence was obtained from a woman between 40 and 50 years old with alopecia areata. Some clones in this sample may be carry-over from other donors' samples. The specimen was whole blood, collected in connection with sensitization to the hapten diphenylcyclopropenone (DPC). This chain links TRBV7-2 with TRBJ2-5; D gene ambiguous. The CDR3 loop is CASSSRDGAQYF. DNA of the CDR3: TGTGCCAGCAGCTCCCGCGATGGGGCCCAGTACTTC.